Listed below are T cell receptor beta chains from one sample, sequenced in a study of T cells in Graves' hyperthyroidism and ophthalmopathy. TCRdb re-derived calls from the multiplex PCR reads in MiXCR, one entry per CDR3 protein. The sample contains about 350,000 distinct CDR3 sequences, roughly a sixth of which appear only once. Sequencing input: blood. Receptor source: a woman between 25 and 40 years old with Graves' hyperthyroidism that later progressed to Graves' ophthalmopathy. Both conserved end residues are part of each CDR3. The D gene is left open where the match is weak. Size tells how often a clone was seen (once, few, many) or the class of an expanded clone, and some rows leave it out.

j_call | v_call | clone_size | d_call | cdr3_aa | cdr3_nt
TRBJ2-1 | TRBV5-1 | many | TRBD2 | CASSDIAGGPHEQFF | TGCGCCAGCAGCGATATAGCGGGAGGGCCTCATGAGCAGTTCTTC
TRBJ2-1 | TRBV24-1 | - | - | CATSAAYNEQFF | TGTGCCACCAGTGCCGCCTACAATGAGCAGTTCTTC
TRBJ1-3 | TRBV7-3 | few | - | CASSSGASSLFGNTIYF | TGTGCCAGCAGCTCCGGCGCTAGCTCTTTGTTCGGAAACACCATATATTTT
TRBJ2-1 | TRBV5-1 | - | TRBD1 | CASSPEQGASSNEQFF | TGCGCCAGCAGCCCAGAGCAGGGGGCGAGCTCCAATGAGCAGTTCTTC
TRBJ2-3 | TRBV5-1 | many | - | CASSLEGLADTQYF | TGCGCCAGCAGCTTGGAAGGGTTGGCAGATACGCAGTATTTT
TRBJ2-2 | TRBV25-1 | many | - | CASSEYPGGTGELFF | TGTGCCAGCAGTGAATACCCAGGGGGGACCGGGGAGCTGTTTTTT
TRBJ2-3 | TRBV27 | many | - | CASSYSRADTQYF | TGTGCCAGCAGTTATTCCAGGGCGGATACGCAGTATTTT
TRBJ2-2 | TRBV27 | - | TRBD2 | CASWGGITGELFF | TGTGCCAGCTGGGGGGGAATCACCGGGGAGCTGTTTTTT
TRBJ2-7 | TRBV7-6 | - | TRBD2 | CASSPPFGTSGDRSYEQYF | TGTGCCAGCAGCCCACCTTTTGGGACTAGCGGAGACCGTTCCTACGAGCAGTACTTC
TRBJ1-5 | TRBV19 | - | - | CASSSRDNQPQHF | TGTGCCAGTAGTAGCAGGGACAATCAGCCCCAGCATTTT
TRBJ2-5 | TRBV6-1 | - | - | CASSPVFSQETQYF | TGTGCCAGCAGCCCTGTTTTTAGTCAAGAGACCCAGTACTTC
TRBJ1-4 | TRBV7-2 | few | - | CASSLDRPGLNEKLFF | TGTGCCAGCAGCTTAGATCGTCCGGGACTTAATGAAAAACTGTTTTTT
TRBJ2-3 | TRBV20-1 | many | TRBD2 | CSARVGGGDTDTQYF | TGCAGTGCTAGAGTTGGCGGGGGGGACACAGATACGCAGTATTTT
TRBJ1-6 | TRBV7-9 | once | - | CASSLGAGGSNSPLHF | TGTGCCAGCAGCTTGGGGGCAGGAGGGTCCAATTCACCCCTCCACTTT
TRBJ2-3 | TRBV24-1 | few | - | CATSDGGTDTQYF | TGTGCCACCAGTGATGGGGGAACAGATACGCAGTATTTT
TRBJ2-3 | TRBV11-2 | few | - | CASSSGRGGLTDTQYF | TGTGCCAGCAGCTCAGGGAGGGGGGGCCTCACAGATACGCAGTATTTT